One and the same sample provided the 14 T cell receptor beta chains below, sequenced in a study of cytomegalovirus exposure and HLA in healthy donors. The study ran its PCR with 60 Vbeta and 13 Jbeta primers. Some clones are missing from TCRdb's copy, which holds only in-frame ones; the method was immunoSEQ multiplex PCR. This repertoire shows under 150,000 clones, around 80% found once; its top ten account for about 5%. Input material: PBMCs. These receptors came from a male donor in good health and CMV-seronegative.

V gene TRBV7-9 combines with J gene TRBJ2-5, with 8 bases aligning to TRBD1. CDR3 length: 14 residues. The germline CDR1 and CDR2 sequences are SEHNR and FQNEAQ (reference sequence). V shed 5 bases, J shed 4 bases, and the junction held 6 bases outside the gene matches. The CDR3 spells CASSLRGRGETQYF. In nucleotides, the CDR3 is TGTGCCAGCAGCCTCAGGGGGCGAGGAGAGACCCAGTACTTC.

The J gene is TRBJ1-6, the V gene TRBV6-5; tentatively, D is TRBD1 (5 bases). The germline V gene encodes CDR1 MNHEY and CDR2 SVGAGI. V lost 9 bases, J lost 2 bases, and 11 bases lay in between. The CDR3 is 14 amino acids. In DNA form, the CDR3 reads TGTGCCAGTTACCGGGGGACCTATAATTCACCCCTCCACTTT. Its protein is CASYRGTYNSPLHF.

The chain joins TRBV7-9 to TRBJ2-2; TRBD1 aligns across 8 bases. From germline, CDR1 is SEHNR and CDR2 FQNEAQ (reference sequence). V trimming: 8 bases; J trimming: 6 bases; junction bases outside the gene matches: 11. The CDR3 sequence is 15 residues long. The CDR3 loop is CASGPRQGRAGELFF. The CDR3 DNA reads as TGTGCCAGCGGTCCCAGACAGGGGCGGGCCGGGGAGCTGTTTTTT.

The rearrangement joins TRBV4-2 to TRBJ1-2; the match to TRBD1 covers 7 bases. Trimming removed 7 bases from V and 2 bases from J; junction bases left unmatched: 4. CDR3 length: 13 residues. From germline, CDR1 is LGHNA and CDR2 YNFKEQ. For the CDR3, the DNA is TGTGCCAGCAACCAGGGGGGGAACTATGGCTACACCTTC. Protein product: CASNQGGNYGYTF.

CDR3 sequence (DNA): TGTGCCAGCAGGGACAGGGCGAACACCGGGGAGCTGTTTTTT. Translating gives CASRDRANTGELFF. This chain joins TRBV6-5 and TRBJ2-2, with 8 bases matching TRBD1. The CDR3 consists of 14 residues. The V segment lost 6 bases and the J segment 0 bases; nucleotides outside the gene matches: 0. Germline-derived CDR1 and CDR2 are MNHEY and SVGAGI.

The chain couples TRBV19 to TRBJ2-3; D call uncertain. This CDR3 comprises 12 residues. V lost 3 bases to trimming and J lost 4 bases, with 5 bases between them. Germline CDR1 reads LNHDA; CDR2 reads SQIVND (reference sequence). The CDR3, as DNA: TGTGCCAGTAGTATTCAGGCAGATACGCAGTATTTT. Its protein is CASSIQADTQYF.

The chain employs TRBV11-2 and TRBJ2-3; D call uncertain. From germline, CDR1 is SGHAT and CDR2 FQNNGV. Between the trimmed V and J ends, which lost 3 bases and 5 bases, there was a span of 3 bases. The CDR3 covers 11 residues. This chain's CDR3 is CASSFGDTQYF. Written as DNA, the CDR3 is TGTGCCAGCAGCTTCGGAGATACGCAGTATTTT.

In this sample, this clone turned up a few times. The chain is built from TRBV5-6 and TRBJ2-3; the D gene is possibly TRBD2 (6 bases). Germline V gene data show CDR1 as SGHDT and CDR2 as YYEEEE. The V and J ends lost 3 bases and 2 bases respectively, with 13 bases between them. This CDR3 has 15 residues. The CDR3 here is CASSWGLAITDTQYF. The CDR3 nucleotides read TGTGCCAGCAGCTGGGGCCTAGCGATCACAGATACGCAGTATTTT.

This rearrangement joins TRBV25-1 to TRBJ1-5; tentatively, D is TRBD1 (5 bases). This CDR3 is 14 amino acids long. CDR1 and CDR2 from the germline V gene are MGHDK and SYGVNS. Deletions cut 5 bases from V and 4 bases from J, with 12 bases between. The CDR3 here is CASSPGGPNQPQHF. The CDR3 DNA follows: TGTGCCAGCAGTCCCGGGGGACCAAATCAGCCCCAGCATTTT.

The rearrangement joins TRBV4-1 to TRBJ1-2; D unresolved. The CDR3 is 14 amino acids. V dropped 2 bases and J dropped 0 bases, with 7 bases sitting between them. Germline V gene lookup returns CDR1 MGHRA and CDR2 YSYEKL. The CDR3: CASSQLQPNYGYTF. As DNA, the CDR3 is TGCGCCAGCAGCCAATTACAGCCTAACTATGGCTACACCTTC.

The V and J genes are TRBV4-3 and TRBJ2-1, with TRBD1 matching 9 bases. Germline assignment: CDR1 LGHNA and CDR2 YSLEER. The V and J ends lost 1 base and 8 bases, in that order; junction bases with no gene match: 21. The length of the CDR3 is 20 residues. This chain's CDR3 is CASSQGLIVSADRGSDEQFF. DNA for the CDR3: TGCGCCAGCAGCCAAGGGTTGATCGTCTCGGCGGACAGGGGCTCGGATGAGCAGTTCTTC.

The J gene is TRBJ1-6, the V gene TRBV7-2, with 7 bases aligning to TRBD1. The CDR3 has 15 amino acids. After removal of 3 bases from V and 14 bases from J, the junction contained 13 bases not matched to a gene. In germline, CDR1 is SGHTA, CDR2 FQGNSA. The DNA for the CDR3 is TGTGCCAGCAGCTTTCCCAGGACAGGCACACGCACCCTCCACTTT. It codes for CASSFPRTGTRTLHF. Variable domain in full (rest from reference TRBV7-2 and TRBJ1-6): GAGVSQSPSNKVTEKGKDVELRCDPISGHTALYWYRQSLGQGLEFLIYFQGNSAPDKSGLPSDRFSAERTGGSVSTLTIQRTQQEDSAVYLCASSFPRTGTRTLHFGNGTRLTVT.

This clone has a single count. CDR3 in DNA: TGTGCCAGCAGTTCCTTTTCGCCAGGGCAGAATTCACCCCTCCACTTT. It encodes CASSSFSPGQNSPLHF. The V call is TRBV27, the J call TRBJ1-6; D perhaps matches TRBD1 (5 bases). Germline lookup yields CDR1 MNHEY and CDR2 SMNVEV (reference sequence). V lost 4 bases, J lost 7 bases, and 17 bases lay in between. This CDR3 has 16 residues.

The chain carries TRBV5-1 and TRBJ2-7; 7 bases map to TRBD2. Trimming cost V 4 bases and J 2 bases; bases outside gene matches: 12. The CDR3 spans 16 residues. Germline V gene sequence: CDR1 SGHRS, CDR2 YFSETQ. CDR3 DNA sequence: TGCGCCAGCAGCGCCGGACTAGGAACCGCTACCTACGAGCAGTACTTC. Protein: CASSAGLGTATYEQYF.